This T cell receptor beta chain was sequenced in a study of cytomegalovirus exposure and HLA in healthy donors (dated by TCRdb to about 2017). Describing the broader study: In an earlier analysis of under 750 of the donors, 250 to 350 Gb of sequence data and 90 million to 120 million unique TCR beta sequences from roughly 200 million T cells were reported. An early release covering roughly 640 HLA-typed donors comprised about 300 gigabases of sequencing data and approximately 80 million unique TCR sequences. Among the approximately 430 genotyped donors, approximately 77% belonged to the genetic ancestry cluster associated with self-reported Caucasian donors. The study was designed to test whether signatures of past pathogen exposure could be identified by cataloging public T cell receptors. The T cell repertoires of 670 or so subjects were profiled by immunosequencing and related to cytomegalovirus serostatus. In addition to the first cohort of 650 to 800 subjects, a separate validation cohort of 120 different subjects was used. High-throughput TCR immunosequencing, statistical association of individual TCRs with disease status, and machine learning were combined to predict cytomegalovirus infection status. To study patterns of TCR occurrence, a later analysis re-analyzed previously published TCR beta repertoires from around 660 donors and added high-resolution HLA genotyping. Rather than drawing on any new phenotypic data, the later analysis identified candidate immune exposures from TCR beta sequences and the way those sequences occurred across donors. An earlier analysis of around 540 of the donors applied high-throughput TCR beta sequencing to assess whether each TCR beta V gene segment acted as functional or pseudogenic. Donor age, sex, ethnicity and CMV serostatus were collected together with the repertoire data. A later genetic analysis took genome-wide SNP genotypes for about 55% of the 666 donors and used that subset as a discovery cohort. Every discovery cohort repertoire had been produced on one sequencing platform. HLA typing covered class I and class II loci at four-digit resolution. The number of donors typed differed by locus, with roughly 620-630 for A, B, C, DRB1 and DQB1, 522 for DQA1, 600 to 610 for DPA1, and some 450 for DPB1. About 5 DR-DQ haplotypes were handled as single units for association and clustering, since linkage in the cohort was strong. Among around 400 genotyped donors of the cohort, an average of 235,054 unique TCR beta nucleotide sequences were sequenced per donor, around a sixth of them non-productive. Points the paper makes about the study in general: A later genetic analysis associated a missense DCLRE1C variant with V-gene and J-gene trimming of TCR beta chains, and an independent cohort replicated the association. The authors suggested that the approach could potentially be extended to other disease states and immunological phenotypes. Most TCR sequences were observed very rarely across donors, whereas some public TCRs were present in many individuals. In a later genetic analysis, fewer N-insertions in productive TCRs were reported among donors in an Asian-associated ancestry cluster than the approximately 670-donor mean. Specific HLA alleles were associated with around 18,000 TCR beta sequences at a false discovery rate of 0.05 in a later analysis. In a later analysis, TCR association rates were found to vary across HLA loci, with the most associated TCRs seen for DRB1 alleles and the fewest for HLA-C alleles. In a later analysis, several top co-occurrence clusters were reported to appear linked to parvovirus B19, influenza, CMV and Epstein-Barr virus. A later analysis found that most CMV-associated TCR beta chains appeared HLA-restricted, with HLA associations seemingly driven largely by CMV exposure. Because counts were too low, seventeen rarely observed V segments, including chromosome 9 orphons, were excluded from the earlier analysis of 587 of the donors. Linkage disequilibrium might explain the correlated functional status among segregating V segments, but an unknown experimental factor could not be ruled out. Because the 87-base-pair reads could not distinguish some IMGT-functional V segments, including TRBV6-2 and TRBV6-3, those segments were excluded. Cytomegalovirus status was reported to be diagnosed by the classifier with high specificity and sensitivity in both the original and validation cohorts. CMV serostatus was the only immune exposure information available for the cohort. An earlier analysis of approximately 500 of the donors showed that most TCR beta V segments appeared in productive rearrangements either about 90% or about 30% of the time, which broadly matched IMGT annotations. Sequencing depth was assumed to be roughly uniform across donors in the presence/absence analyses, though that assumption may not hold. Because some donors lacked HLA typing at each locus, the association tests relied only on the typed subset. Only TCR beta chains were sequenced in this cohort, and the absence of alpha or paired-chain data limited detectable features. A group of highly shared sequence variants was considered likely to be a technical artifact of the sequencing pipeline. In vitro tests confirmed that a few of the cytomegalovirus-associated TCR beta chains recognize cytomegalovirus antigens. A further reported finding was that TCR beta sequences accurately predicted the HLA-A and HLA-B alleles for most subjects in the first cohort. Strong co-occurrence of HLA alleles, especially DR and DQ, made assigning TCR associations to individual alleles difficult. A later analysis found that HLA-associated TCR beta chains were more clonally expanded and had lower generation probabilities than equally common non-associated chains. The study gave a list of more than 150 TCR beta chains associated with cytomegalovirus.

Worth noting for this clone: It has no known antigen specificity. Base qualities are missing; no much larger clone stands one base away.

The cohort was made up of approximately 670 healthy bone marrow donors. All cohort members were sampled while nominally healthy, although unrecorded immune exposures were likely present. The donor tested CMV seropositive and was one of the 289 seropositive cohort members. A peripheral blood sample was collected from each donor, and TCR beta sequencing was performed on peripheral blood mononuclear cells. Genomic DNA was extracted from the blood cell samples with the Qiagen DNeasy Blood Extraction Kit. The CDR3 has 14 amino acids, counting the end cysteine and phenylalanine. The kept DNA is CDR3 alone, 42 bases in frame from the first base. The germline V gene supplies CDR1 MDHEN and CDR2 SYDVKM. V loses 2 bases, J loses 5 bases, and the germline ends lie 11 bases apart. The library was made by the immunoSEQ multiplex PCR assay. For the multiplex PCR, a mixture combining 60 forward primers for TCR Vbeta segments and 13 reverse primers for TCR Jbeta segments was used. Amplification of the CDR3 region of rearranged TCR beta genes was performed with a multiplex PCR assay on genomic DNA. The amplified TCR beta libraries were sequenced on the Illumina HiSeq System as 87-base-pair reads. In the source study's methods: In a later analysis, approximately 74 million unique TCR beta chains were counted across the roughly 700 repertoires, and roughly 11 million of these chains were shared by at least two donors. To remove PCR and sequencing errors, raw reads were error-corrected and collapsed into unique sequences using a nearest-neighbor algorithm that merged closely related sequences. To assign V, D and J gene segments, CDR3 sequences were aligned to IMGT reference sequences. For a sequence to be retained, a match of at least six nucleotides to both a V gene segment and a J gene segment was required. Rearrangements were called productive when the CDR3 lacked stop codons and stayed in frame with V and J; all others were non-productive. CDR3 was defined by IMGT convention, running from the second conserved V-encoded cysteine to the conserved J-encoded phenylalanine. The earlier analysis of 500 to 600 of the donors excluded sequences that lacked an unambiguous match to a single V gene segment. In an earlier analysis of approximately 590 of the donors, a V segment was called functional when productive rearrangements were above 56.7%, and segregating when the standard deviation between donors exceeded 5%. A statistical classification framework was developed to diagnose cytomegalovirus status using the catalog of TCR beta chain sequences. In a later analysis, TCR nucleotide sequences were compared against IMGT/GENE-DB human TR gene sequences so that V and J genes could be assigned. Using the TCRdist pipeline, a later analysis assigned CDR3 sequences along with most-parsimonious VDJ recombination scenarios. In a later analysis, every TCR beta chain was defined by the combination of its CDR3 amino acid sequence and its V-gene family, and reads without a unique V-gene family were dropped. As a way to deal with suspected cross-contamination and a sequencing artifact, a later analysis dropped 500 to 700 nucleotide sequences that were highly shared and had low generation probability. In a later analysis, a clonal expansion index for each public chain was calculated from normalized within-repertoire ranks of inferred template counts. In a later analysis, generation probabilities were computed with a VDJ recombination model fitted to out-of-frame rearrangements, and the resulting probabilities were checked against IGoR. In a later analysis, hypergeometric tests were used to score TCR-TCR, TCR-HLA and TCR-CMV co-occurrence, with a repertoire-size bias correction applied to TCR pairs. False discovery rates were estimated in a later analysis by permuting HLA or CMV assignments 20 times. In a later analysis, co-occurring TCRs were grouped with DBSCAN, and TCRdist sequence similarity was added when clustering was performed within HLA-allele-positive subsets. For co-occurrence clustering, repertoires with fewer than 30,000 or more than 120,000 public chains were excluded, along with roughly five repertoires with anomalous nucleotide sharing. What TCRdb holds here is the immuneACCESS table cut down to in-frame rearrangements. Part of the clones is not present; checked against another copy, under half of the missing clones reflect an unresolved V gene, and the others are unexplained. V, J and clone size derive from that table, while D and trimming were established from the DNA sequence. This sample has around 90,000 clones in its table, and about two thirds of those were observed once. The ten largest make up 4.5% to 7% of the sample.

This clonotype originated in a woman in her 30s in good health and CMV-seropositive. The chain employs TRBV28 and TRBJ2-3, with no reliable assignment of the D segment. Sequenced material: PBMCs. The nucleotide sequence reads TGTGCCAGCAGTTTAAAGGCTAGAGGAGATACGCAGTATTTT. Its product reads: CASSLKARGDTQYF.